The 23 T cell receptor beta chains below all came from one sample that was sequenced in a study of long-term antiretroviral therapy in people with HIV (dated by TCRdb to between 2020 and 2023). The immunoSEQ hsTCRB v3.0 assay was used at survey level resolution for TRB variable region sequencing. TCRdb limited this immuneACCESS table to in-frame rearrangements with V and J called. A share of clones is missing; checked studies link under half to unresolved V genes, and the rest is unexplained. This sample gives some 28,000 clones in total; around 80% of them show up just once. The ten largest account for approximately 8.5% of the sample. The material was unsorted PBMCs, obtained 1.5 years before starting antiretroviral therapy. The receptors here all came from a young man with HIV.

V gene TRBV2 combines with J gene TRBJ1-3, with a weak D call TRBD1 (5 bases). The V gene's germline CDR1 is SNHLY and CDR2 FYNNEI. The ends were cut back, 5 bases at V and 4 bases at J, with 9 bases in the middle. The CDR3 consists of 13 residues. The CDR3, as DNA: TGTGCCAGCAGTTCGGGGCCGGGAAACACCATATATTTT. Translating gives CASSSGPGNTIYF.

The CDR3 DNA is TGCGCCAGCAGCCAAGATGCGGGGGGCAGTAACTATGGCTACACCTTC. It yields the protein CASSQDAGGSNYGYTF. The V call is TRBV4-1, the J call TRBJ1-2; maybe TRBD1 (6 bases). The CDR3 is 16 amino acids. The germline V gene encodes CDR1 MGHRA and CDR2 YSYEKL. V lost 0 bases and J lost 1, with 12 bases in between.

In DNA, the CDR3 is TGTGCCAGCAGAGTGACAGGGGAGTATGGCTACACCTTC. Encoded protein: CASRVTGEYGYTF. The chain combines TRBV5-4 with TRBJ1-2; 8 positions match TRBD1. The CDR3 is made up of 13 amino acids. The V gene's germline CDR1 is SGHNT and CDR2 YYREEE (reference sequence). V was clipped by 5 bases and J by 5 bases; unmatched bases: 5.

The rearrangement uses TRBV5-4 and TRBJ1-1; a weak D match, TRBD1 (6 bases). This CDR3 comprises 13 residues. Germline V gene sequence: CDR1 SGHNT, CDR2 YYREEE (reference sequence). With 2 bases removed from V and 6 bases from J, the gap between germline ends came to 11 bases. As DNA, the CDR3 is TGTGCCAGCAGCTTTTACAGGGAAGCTGAAGCTTTCTTT. It is translated as CASSFYREAEAFF.

CDR3 bases: TGTGCCAGCAGTTCCCGGGAGGGGGGACTAGCGGACAATGAGCAGTTCTTC. Encoded protein: CASSSREGGLADNEQFF. V is TRBV27 and J is TRBJ2-1, with 11 nucleotides matching TRBD2. V was clipped by 4 bases and J by 5 bases; unmatched bases: 10. The CDR3 has 17 amino acids. Germline-derived CDR1 and CDR2 are MNHEY and SMNVEV (reference sequence).

J is TRBJ1-1 and V is TRBV29-1; D is possibly TRBD1 (6 bases). The ends were cut back, 8 bases at V and 7 bases at J, with 14 bases in the middle. Germline V lookup: CDR1 SQVTM, CDR2 ANQGSEA. This CDR3 comprises 11 residues. The CDR3 here is CSSRGVGEAFF. DNA of the CDR3: TGCAGCTCGAGGGGGGTTGGTGAAGCTTTCTTT.

This rearrangement joins TRBV5-1 to TRBJ2-5; 9 bases line up with TRBD2. Germline V CDR1 and CDR2: SGHRS, YFSETQ. The CDR3 has 16 residues. V lost 2 bases to trimming and J lost 1 base; unmatched junction nucleotides: 6. CDR3 residues: CASSFPHSGSQETQYF. The CDR3 DNA follows: TGCGCCAGCAGCTTTCCTCATAGCGGGAGCCAAGAGACCCAGTACTTC. Full variable domain (outside the CDR3, taken from reference TRBV5-1 and TRBJ2-5): KAGVTQTPRYLIKTRGQQVTLSCSPISGHRSVSWYQQTPGQGLQFLFEYFSETQRNKGNFPGRFSGRQFSNSRSEMNVSTLELGDSALYLCASSFPHSGSQETQYFGPGTRLLVL.

The chain carries TRBV7-9 and TRBJ1-1; 8 nucleotides align to TRBD1. The V and J ends lost 6 bases and 5 bases, in that order; junction bases with no gene match: 8. The germline CDR1 and CDR2 sequences are SEHNR and FQNEAQ (reference sequence). The CDR3 is 14 residues long. The DNA of the CDR3 is TGTGCCAGCAGTCCATCAGGGGGCGAGACTGAAGCTTTCTTT. Protein: CASSPSGGETEAFF.

The V and J genes are TRBV5-1 and TRBJ1-1, with D unresolved. Germline V gives CDR1 SGHRS, CDR2 YFSETQ. The germline V and J ends were trimmed by 0 bases and 3 bases, with 12 bases remaining between them. This CDR3 is built from 15 residues. The CDR3 DNA reads TGCGCCAGCAGCTTGGTCCCTGGGGATTACACTGAAGCTTTCTTT. Protein sequence: CASSLVPGDYTEAFF.

This chain links TRBV29-1 with TRBJ2-3; D is uncertain. The V gene lost 3 bases and the J gene lost 3 bases, with 1 base spanning the gap. The CDR3 runs to 10 residues. Germline V gene sequence: CDR1 SQVTM, CDR2 ANQGSEA. The chain's CDR3 is CSVDTDTQYF. CDR3 sequence (DNA): TGCAGCGTTGATACAGATACGCAGTATTTT.

This chain uses TRBV18 with TRBJ2-5; maybe TRBD2 (5 bases). CDR1 is KGHSH, CDR2 LQKENI, per germline. The CDR3 has 13 residues. The V and J ends lost 5 bases and 3 bases respectively, with 10 bases between them. The CDR3 DNA follows: TGTGCCAGCTCAGCGGGCCAGGAAGAGACCCAGTACTTC. Protein sequence: CASSAGQEETQYF.

The chain combines TRBV7-9 with TRBJ1-2; 9 nucleotides agree with TRBD1. Germline-derived CDR1 and CDR2 are SEHNR and FQNEAQ (reference sequence). V trimming: 5 bases; J trimming: 3 bases; junction bases outside the gene matches: 13. The CDR3 loop spans 17 amino acids. CDR3 coding DNA: TGTGCCAGCAGCCCAGGGACAGGGATGCTGCTAGACTATGGCTACACCTTC. It encodes CASSPGTGMLLDYGYTF. Together with reference TRBV7-9 and TRBJ1-2, the CDR3 gives the full variable domain: DTGVSQNPRHKITKRGQNVTFRCDPISEHNRLYWYRQTLGQGPEFLTYFQNEAQLEKSRLLSDRFSAERPKGSFSTLEIQRTEQGDSAMYLCASSPGTGMLLDYGYTFGSGTRLTVV.

This clone was recorded a few times. This chain joins TRBV13 and TRBJ1-1, with D possibly TRBD1 on 6 matching bases. The germline gives CDR1 PRHDT, CDR2 FYEKMQ (reference sequence). The ends were cut back, 0 bases at V and 5 bases at J, with 13 bases in the middle. This CDR3 contains 15 residues. CDR3 protein: CASSLGAGVGTEAFF. The CDR3 DNA reads as TGTGCCAGCAGCTTAGGTGCAGGGGTCGGAACTGAAGCTTTCTTT. Based on the CDR3 plus reference TRBV13 and TRBJ1-1, the full variable domain is AAGVIQSPRHLIKEKRETATLKCYPIPRHDTVYWYQQGPGQDPQFLISFYEKMQSDKGSIPDRFSAQQFSDYHSELNMSSLELGDSALYFCASSLGAGVGTEAFFGQGTRLTVV.

The chain employs TRBV27 and TRBJ2-7; the D is unclear. Trimming took 2 bases from V and 2 from J, leaving 10 bases between them. The CDR3 covers 14 residues. Germline V gene lookup returns CDR1 MNHEY and CDR2 SMNVEV (reference sequence). The CDR3 nucleotides read TGTGCCAGCAGTTTAAGGGCCGTTACCTACGAGCAGTACTTC. It translates to CASSLRAVTYEQYF.

This clone was seen only once. This chain links TRBV15 with TRBJ2-2, with a tentative D call TRBD2 (6 bases). There are 13 residues in the CDR3. Germline-derived CDR1 and CDR2 are LNHNV and YYDKDF (reference sequence). V dropped 7 bases and J dropped 7 bases, with 13 bases sitting between them. Here the CDR3 DNA reads TGTGCCACCAACCCAGAGGAGGGCGGGGAGCTGTTTTTT. Protein sequence: CATNPEEGGELFF.

The sample holds one count of this clone. The rearrangement links TRBV1 to TRBJ2-2; the table calls TRBD2, which could not be checked here. TRBV1 constitutes a pseudogene. This CDR3 spans 10 amino acids. The DNA for the CDR3 is TGCACCATCCGGGGCGGGGAGCTGTTTTTT. Protein sequence: CTIRGGELFF.

The chain recombines TRBV19 with TRBJ2-2; TRBD2 matches at 8 bases. Germline values: CDR1 LNHDA, CDR2 SQIVND (reference sequence). The CDR3 length is 16 residues. The V segment lost 7 bases and the J segment 1 base; nucleotides outside the gene matches: 8. The CDR3 sequence: CASTRRAGGNTGELFF. CDR3 DNA sequence: TGTGCCAGTACTAGGCGGGCGGGGGGGAACACCGGGGAGCTGTTTTTT.

This clone appeared once. The chain is built from TRBV9 and TRBJ1-4, with TRBD1 matching 7 bases. V trimming: 4 bases; J trimming: 7 bases; junction bases outside the gene matches: 10. Per the germline V gene, CDR1 is SGDLS and CDR2 is YYNGEE. The CDR3 sequence is 15 residues long. The CDR3 DNA follows: TGTGCCAGCAGCTTAGGGGGCGGTGTCGGTGAAAAACTGTTTTTT. Translated, it gives CASSLGGGVGEKLFF.

This chain links TRBV23-1 with TRBJ1-4; perhaps TRBD1 as D (5 bases). TRBV23-1 is treated as an ORF (open reading frame) with a function not yet certain. Trimming removed 3 bases from V and 6 bases from J, with 14 bases in between. This CDR3 is built from 15 residues. The CDR3 region is CASSQTRDGHEKLFF. The CDR3 DNA sequence: TGCGCCAGCAGTCAGACTCGGGACGGCCATGAAAAACTGTTTTTT.

By frequency in the sample, this clone is medium-sized. Other DNA sequences in this sample translate to the same CDR3. The V and J genes are TRBV10-1 and TRBJ2-1; D call uncertain. The germline CDR1 and CDR2 sequences are WNHNN and SYGVQD (reference sequence). CDR3 length: 13 residues. The V and J ends lost 3 bases and 1 base respectively, with 4 bases between them. Written as DNA, the CDR3 is TGCGCCAGCAGTGACAGTTCCTACAATGAGCAGTTCTTC. It specifies CASSDSSYNEQFF.

The chain is built from TRBV27 and TRBJ2-7; 8 bases match TRBD2. The V gene's germline CDR1 is MNHEY and CDR2 SMNVEV (reference sequence). The CDR3 consists of 15 residues. V shed 4 bases, J shed 2 bases, and the junction held 7 bases outside the gene matches. CDR3 residues: CASSWREAPPYEQYF. DNA of the CDR3: TGTGCCAGCAGTTGGCGGGAGGCCCCCCCCTACGAGCAGTACTTC.

This chain connects TRBV6-1 to TRBJ2-1, with TRBD2 matching over 12 bases. After removal of 2 bases from V and 9 bases from J, the junction contained 2 bases not matched to a gene. Per germline, CDR1 MNHNS and CDR2 SASEGT. The CDR3 consists of 14 residues. The chain's CDR3 is CASSETLAGGEQFF. The CDR3 nucleotides read TGTGCCAGCAGTGAAACACTAGCGGGAGGTGAGCAGTTCTTC.

The chain carries TRBV5-4 and TRBJ2-2; D is unclear. The germline V gene encodes CDR1 SGHNT and CDR2 YYREEE (reference sequence). Trimming stripped 4 bases from V and 2 bases from J, with 9 bases between. This CDR3 is built from 14 residues. DNA for the CDR3: TGTGCCAGCAGCCCGATGACCAACACCGGGGAGCTGTTTTTT. It yields the protein CASSPMTNTGELFF.